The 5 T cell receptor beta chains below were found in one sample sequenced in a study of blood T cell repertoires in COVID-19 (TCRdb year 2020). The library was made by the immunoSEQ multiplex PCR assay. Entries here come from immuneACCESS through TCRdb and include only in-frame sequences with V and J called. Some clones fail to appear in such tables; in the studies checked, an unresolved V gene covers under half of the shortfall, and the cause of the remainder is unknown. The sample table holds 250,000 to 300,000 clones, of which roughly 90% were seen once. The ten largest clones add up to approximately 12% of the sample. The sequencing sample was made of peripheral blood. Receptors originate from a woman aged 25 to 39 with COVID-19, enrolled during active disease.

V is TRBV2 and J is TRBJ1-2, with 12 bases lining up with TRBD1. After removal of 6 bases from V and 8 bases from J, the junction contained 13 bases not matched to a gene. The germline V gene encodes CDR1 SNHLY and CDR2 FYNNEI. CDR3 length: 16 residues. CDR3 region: CASSEYPGQGAYGYTF. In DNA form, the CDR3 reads TGTGCCAGCAGCGAGTACCCGGGACAGGGGGCTTACGGCTACACCTTC.

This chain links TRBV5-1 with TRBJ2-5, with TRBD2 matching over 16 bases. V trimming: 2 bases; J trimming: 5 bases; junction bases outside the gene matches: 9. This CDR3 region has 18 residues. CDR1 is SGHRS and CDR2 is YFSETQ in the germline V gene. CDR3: CASSLPGTSGGAAETQYF. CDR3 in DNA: TGCGCCAGCAGCTTACCCGGGACTAGCGGGGGGGCGGCGGAGACCCAGTACTTC.

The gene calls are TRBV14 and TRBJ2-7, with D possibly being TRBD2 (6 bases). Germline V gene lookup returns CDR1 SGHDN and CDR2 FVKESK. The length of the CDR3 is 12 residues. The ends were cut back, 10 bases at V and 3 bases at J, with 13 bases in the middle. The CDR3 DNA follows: TGTGCCACCGGCGGGACTTTCTACGAGCAGTACTTC. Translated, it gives CATGGTFYEQYF.

Here the CDR3 DNA reads TGTGCCAGCAGCGAACAGGGAACCGGGGAGCTGTTTTTT. Residues: CASSEQGTGELFF. V and J are TRBV6-4 and TRBJ2-2; D possibly corresponds to TRBD1 (6 bases). V was clipped by 6 bases and J by 5 bases, with 10 bases between them. There are 13 residues in the CDR3. Germline V gene sequence: CDR1 MRHNA, CDR2 SNTAGT.

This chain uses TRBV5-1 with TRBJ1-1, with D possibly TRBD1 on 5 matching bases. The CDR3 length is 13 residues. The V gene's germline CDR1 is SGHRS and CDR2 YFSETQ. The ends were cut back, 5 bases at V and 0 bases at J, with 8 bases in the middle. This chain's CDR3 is CASSWGVNTEAFF. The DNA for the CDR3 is TGCGCCAGCAGTTGGGGCGTGAACACTGAAGCTTTCTTT.